These T cell receptor beta chains were read from a single sample in a study of blood T cell repertoires in COVID-19. Clones were sequenced by immunoSEQ multiplex PCR, and TCRdb holds only the in-frame ones, with some missing. The sample records around 280,000 clones, around nine tenths being singletons. Sequenced input: PBMCs or T cells enriched from blood (not recorded which). Receptors originate from a middle-aged woman who had recovered from COVID-19. The CDR3 runs from the conserved cysteine through the conserved F or W. The D gene is left open where the match is weak. Expanded clones get a size class; other rows say once, few or many, or leave the size out.

D gene	clone size	J gene	V gene	CDR3 length	CDR3 protein	CDR3 DNA
-	-	TRBJ1-2	TRBV7-9	15	CASSLGTTVGYGYTF	TGTGCCAGCAGCTTAGGGACTACGGTGGGCTATGGCTACACCTTC
TRBD1	once	TRBJ2-7	TRBV7-2	15	CASNLRDRGIYEQYF	TGTGCCAGCAACCTAAGGGACAGGGGCATTTACGAGCAGTACTTC
TRBD2	-	TRBJ2-5	TRBV5-4	18	CASSSPGLAGGGGETQYF	TGTGCCAGCAGCTCACCGGGACTAGCGGGAGGGGGAGGTGAGACCCAGTACTTC
-	few	TRBJ2-2	TRBV7-2	15	CASSFSRTGTGELFF	TGTGCCAGCAGCTTTTCCCGGACTGGGACCGGGGAGCTGTTTTTT
-	-	TRBJ2-3	TRBV11-3	13	CASSGTATDTQYF	TGTGCCAGCAGTGGGACTGCCACAGATACGCAGTATTTT
-	-	TRBJ2-1	TRBV7-2	13	CASSLDREGEQFF	TGTGCCAGCAGCTTAGATCGGGAAGGAGAGCAGTTCTTC
TRBD2	-	TRBJ2-5	TRBV6-5	14	CASSSESGSQTQYF	TGTGCCAGCAGTTCCGAGAGCGGGAGCCAGACCCAGTACTTC
TRBD2	-	TRBJ2-7	TRBV6-5	14	CASSHGTSLGEQYF	TGTGCCAGCAGCCACGGGACTAGTCTTGGCGAGCAGTACTTC
-	-	TRBJ2-1	TRBV6-2/TRBV6-3	14	CASSRGDSQYEQFF	TGTGCCAGCAGTCGAGGGGACTCTCAGTATGAGCAGTTCTTC
-	-	TRBJ2-7	TRBV18	14	CASSPGTAPYEQYF	TGTGCCAGCTCACCAGGGACTGCCCCCTACGAGCAGTACTTC
TRBD1	-	TRBJ2-1	TRBV19	13	CASSPGQYNEQFF	TGTGCCAGTAGTCCGGGACAGTACAATGAGCAGTTCTTC
TRBD2	once	TRBJ2-1	TRBV5-1	15	CASSLEGLAYNEQFF	TGCGCCAGCAGCTTAGAAGGACTAGCCTACAATGAGCAGTTCTTC
-	few	TRBJ2-7	TRBV3-1/TRBV3-2	12	CASSRGDYEQYF	TGTGCCAGCAGCCGCGGGGACTACGAGCAGTACTTC
-	-	TRBJ2-7	TRBV29-1	14	CSVETGPGPYEQYF	TGCAGCGTTGAAACAGGGCCAGGGCCCTACGAGCAGTACTTC
-	-	TRBJ2-7	TRBV29-1	16	CSVGDVGGTGAYEQYF	TGCAGCGTTGGAGACGTCGGGGGTACAGGGGCCTACGAGCAGTACTTC
TRBD2	-	TRBJ2-3	TRBV19	20	CASFRPNLAGEAGRTDTQYF	TGTGCCAGTTTTAGACCCAACCTCGCGGGAGAGGCAGGCCGCACAGATACGCAGTATTTT
-	-	TRBJ1-4	TRBV28	15	CASSPYGVVDEKLFF	TGTGCCAGCAGTCCCTACGGGGTGGTGGATGAAAAACTGTTTTTT
-	many	TRBJ1-2	TRBV19	12	CASTWGQDGYTF	TGTGCCAGTACCTGGGGGCAGGATGGCTACACCTTC
TRBD1	-	TRBJ2-5	TRBV4-1	16	CASSQIRDRGQETQYF	TGCGCCAGCAGCCAGATTCGGGACAGGGGGCAAGAGACCCAGTACTTC
-	-	TRBJ2-2	TRBV4-3	15	CASSQETSWDGELFF	TGCGCCAGCAGCCAAGAGACTAGTTGGGACGGGGAGCTGTTTTTT
TRBD1	-	TRBJ2-7	TRBV4-3	14	CASSLGQGRYEQYF	TGCGCCAGCAGCCTTGGACAGGGAAGGTACGAGCAGTACTTC
-	once	TRBJ2-3	TRBV20-1	15	CSASKPRDTTDTQYF	TGCAGTGCTAGTAAGCCCCGGGACACCACAGATACGCAGTATTTT
-	once	TRBJ2-3	TRBV29-1	15	CSVEGRQLSTDTQYF	TGCAGCGTTGAAGGTAGACAGTTAAGCACAGATACGCAGTATTTT